These T cell receptor beta chains were read from a single sample in a study of blood T cell repertoires in COVID-19. Measured with immunoSEQ multiplex PCR; TCRdb has only the in-frame clones, and not every one. The sample has under 200,000 clones, 84% seen once. The source material was PBMCs or T cells enriched from blood (not recorded which). These receptor sequences come from a woman under 40 who had been exposed to COVID-19. The CDR3 runs from the conserved cysteine through the conserved F or W. D genes are given only for firm matches. Expanded clones get a size class; other rows say once, few or many, or leave the size out.

d_call	v_call	clone_size	j_call	cdr3_nt	cdr3_aa
-	TRBV7-6	-	TRBJ1-3	TGTGCCAGCAGCCAGACAGGTAGCTCTGGAAACACCATATATTTT	CASSQTGSSGNTIYF
-	TRBV27	-	TRBJ1-5	TGTGCCAGCAGTTACGTTGGTGGGGCTGGCAATCAGCCCCAGCATTTT	CASSYVGGAGNQPQHF
-	TRBV2	few	TRBJ1-1	TGTGCCAGCAGGGGCACAGTATACACTGAAGCTTTCTTT	CASRGTVYTEAFF
-	TRBV11-2	-	TRBJ1-2	TGTGCCAGCAGCGAGCAGGGCTATGGCTACACCTTC	CASSEQGYGYTF
TRBD1	TRBV6-9	-	TRBJ1-6	TGTGCCAGCAGCCCCGACAGGGAATCCTATAATTCACCCCTCCACTTT	CASSPDRESYNSPLHF
-	TRBV7-2	-	TRBJ1-5	TGTGCCAGCAGCTTATCTATGAATCAGCCCCAGCATTTT	CASSLSMNQPQHF
TRBD1	TRBV27	-	TRBJ2-7	TGTGCCAGCAGTTTTTGGACAGGGGGGAACTACGAGCAGTACTTC	CASSFWTGGNYEQYF
-	TRBV18	-	TRBJ1-1	TGTGCCAGCTCACCACTCCCCAGTGCAGACATGAACACTGAAGCTTTCTTT	CASSPLPSADMNTEAFF
TRBD1	TRBV3-1/TRBV3-2	-	TRBJ2-5	TGTGCCAGCGCGGACAGGGGTAAAGAGACCCAGTACTTC	CASADRGKETQYF
TRBD2	TRBV11-2	-	TRBJ2-1	TGTGCCAGCAGCCCCCCAGCGGGGGGCCCGGATGAGCAGTTCTTC	CASSPPAGGPDEQFF
-	TRBV7-9	-	TRBJ2-7	TGTGCCAGCAGCTCCAGGGGATCCTACGAGCAGTACTTC	CASSSRGSYEQYF
-	TRBV30	-	TRBJ1-6	TGTGCCTGGAAACGACAGGTCGAATCGCTTGGGCCCCTCCACTTT	CAWKRQVESLGPLHF
-	TRBV27	-	TRBJ1-5	TGTGCCAGCAGTTTACACAGGGTAGGCCAGCCCCAGCATTTT	CASSLHRVGQPQHF
-	TRBV9	-	TRBJ2-2	TGTGCCAGCAGCGTAGGAGGGTTAGGTTTAACCGGGGAGCTGTTTTTT	CASSVGGLGLTGELFF
-	TRBV28	-	TRBJ2-7	TGTGCCACCTTGAGGAGGGATACCTACGAGCAGTACTTC	CATLRRDTYEQYF
TRBD1	TRBV29-1	-	TRBJ1-1	TGCAGCGAGTTGACAGGGAGGAACACTGAAGCTTTCTTT	CSELTGRNTEAFF
-	TRBV7-9	-	TRBJ1-2	TGTGCCAGCATCCTCGGGGGGCGAGATCATGGCTACACCTTC	CASILGGRDHGYTF
TRBD1	TRBV29-1	-	TRBJ1-2	TGCAGTGGTGGAGGGGGCACAGGTGGCTACACCTTC	CSGGGGTGGYTF
-	TRBV4-1	-	TRBJ2-7	TGCGCCAGCAGCCAAGATCCCGGGTACTACGAGCAGTACTTC	CASSQDPGYYEQYF
-	TRBV30	-	TRBJ1-5	TGTGCCTGGAGTGAAGGGGGTTTCAATCAGCCCCAGCATTTT	CAWSEGGFNQPQHF
-	TRBV19	-	TRBJ1-1	TGTGCCAGTAGCTCGGGGGCTGAAGCTTTCTTT	CASSSGAEAFF
-	TRBV9	once	TRBJ2-2	TGTGCCAGCAGAAGGACAGAAGAATACACCGGGGAGCTGTTTTTT	CASRRTEEYTGELFF
TRBD1	TRBV5-1	-	TRBJ1-5	TGCGCCAGCAGCGAGGAGGGACAGGGCTATCAGCCCCAGCATTTT	CASSEEGQGYQPQHF
-	TRBV9	-	TRBJ2-3	TGTGCCAGCAGCGTTTTGGGGGGGGCTAGCACAGATACGCAGTATTTT	CASSVLGGASTDTQYF
-	TRBV18	-	TRBJ1-1	TGTGCCAGCACCCCGCGGGGGGTGAACACTGAAGCTTTCTTT	CASTPRGVNTEAFF
-	TRBV5-4	-	TRBJ2-5	TGTGCCAGCAGCTTGAACCAGCGGACGTCCCAAGAGACCCAGTACTTC	CASSLNQRTSQETQYF
-	TRBV29-1	once	TRBJ1-1	TGCAGCGTCCGTAATACAGGGAACCCTGAAGCTTTCTTT	CSVRNTGNPEAFF
TRBD2	TRBV6-5	-	TRBJ2-3	TGTGCCAGCAGTCCCGGGACTAGCGAGACAGATACGCAGTATTTT	CASSPGTSETDTQYF
-	TRBV19	-	TRBJ2-2	TGTGCCAGTAGCATAACCCAGGGGGAGCTGTTTTTT	CASSITQGELFF